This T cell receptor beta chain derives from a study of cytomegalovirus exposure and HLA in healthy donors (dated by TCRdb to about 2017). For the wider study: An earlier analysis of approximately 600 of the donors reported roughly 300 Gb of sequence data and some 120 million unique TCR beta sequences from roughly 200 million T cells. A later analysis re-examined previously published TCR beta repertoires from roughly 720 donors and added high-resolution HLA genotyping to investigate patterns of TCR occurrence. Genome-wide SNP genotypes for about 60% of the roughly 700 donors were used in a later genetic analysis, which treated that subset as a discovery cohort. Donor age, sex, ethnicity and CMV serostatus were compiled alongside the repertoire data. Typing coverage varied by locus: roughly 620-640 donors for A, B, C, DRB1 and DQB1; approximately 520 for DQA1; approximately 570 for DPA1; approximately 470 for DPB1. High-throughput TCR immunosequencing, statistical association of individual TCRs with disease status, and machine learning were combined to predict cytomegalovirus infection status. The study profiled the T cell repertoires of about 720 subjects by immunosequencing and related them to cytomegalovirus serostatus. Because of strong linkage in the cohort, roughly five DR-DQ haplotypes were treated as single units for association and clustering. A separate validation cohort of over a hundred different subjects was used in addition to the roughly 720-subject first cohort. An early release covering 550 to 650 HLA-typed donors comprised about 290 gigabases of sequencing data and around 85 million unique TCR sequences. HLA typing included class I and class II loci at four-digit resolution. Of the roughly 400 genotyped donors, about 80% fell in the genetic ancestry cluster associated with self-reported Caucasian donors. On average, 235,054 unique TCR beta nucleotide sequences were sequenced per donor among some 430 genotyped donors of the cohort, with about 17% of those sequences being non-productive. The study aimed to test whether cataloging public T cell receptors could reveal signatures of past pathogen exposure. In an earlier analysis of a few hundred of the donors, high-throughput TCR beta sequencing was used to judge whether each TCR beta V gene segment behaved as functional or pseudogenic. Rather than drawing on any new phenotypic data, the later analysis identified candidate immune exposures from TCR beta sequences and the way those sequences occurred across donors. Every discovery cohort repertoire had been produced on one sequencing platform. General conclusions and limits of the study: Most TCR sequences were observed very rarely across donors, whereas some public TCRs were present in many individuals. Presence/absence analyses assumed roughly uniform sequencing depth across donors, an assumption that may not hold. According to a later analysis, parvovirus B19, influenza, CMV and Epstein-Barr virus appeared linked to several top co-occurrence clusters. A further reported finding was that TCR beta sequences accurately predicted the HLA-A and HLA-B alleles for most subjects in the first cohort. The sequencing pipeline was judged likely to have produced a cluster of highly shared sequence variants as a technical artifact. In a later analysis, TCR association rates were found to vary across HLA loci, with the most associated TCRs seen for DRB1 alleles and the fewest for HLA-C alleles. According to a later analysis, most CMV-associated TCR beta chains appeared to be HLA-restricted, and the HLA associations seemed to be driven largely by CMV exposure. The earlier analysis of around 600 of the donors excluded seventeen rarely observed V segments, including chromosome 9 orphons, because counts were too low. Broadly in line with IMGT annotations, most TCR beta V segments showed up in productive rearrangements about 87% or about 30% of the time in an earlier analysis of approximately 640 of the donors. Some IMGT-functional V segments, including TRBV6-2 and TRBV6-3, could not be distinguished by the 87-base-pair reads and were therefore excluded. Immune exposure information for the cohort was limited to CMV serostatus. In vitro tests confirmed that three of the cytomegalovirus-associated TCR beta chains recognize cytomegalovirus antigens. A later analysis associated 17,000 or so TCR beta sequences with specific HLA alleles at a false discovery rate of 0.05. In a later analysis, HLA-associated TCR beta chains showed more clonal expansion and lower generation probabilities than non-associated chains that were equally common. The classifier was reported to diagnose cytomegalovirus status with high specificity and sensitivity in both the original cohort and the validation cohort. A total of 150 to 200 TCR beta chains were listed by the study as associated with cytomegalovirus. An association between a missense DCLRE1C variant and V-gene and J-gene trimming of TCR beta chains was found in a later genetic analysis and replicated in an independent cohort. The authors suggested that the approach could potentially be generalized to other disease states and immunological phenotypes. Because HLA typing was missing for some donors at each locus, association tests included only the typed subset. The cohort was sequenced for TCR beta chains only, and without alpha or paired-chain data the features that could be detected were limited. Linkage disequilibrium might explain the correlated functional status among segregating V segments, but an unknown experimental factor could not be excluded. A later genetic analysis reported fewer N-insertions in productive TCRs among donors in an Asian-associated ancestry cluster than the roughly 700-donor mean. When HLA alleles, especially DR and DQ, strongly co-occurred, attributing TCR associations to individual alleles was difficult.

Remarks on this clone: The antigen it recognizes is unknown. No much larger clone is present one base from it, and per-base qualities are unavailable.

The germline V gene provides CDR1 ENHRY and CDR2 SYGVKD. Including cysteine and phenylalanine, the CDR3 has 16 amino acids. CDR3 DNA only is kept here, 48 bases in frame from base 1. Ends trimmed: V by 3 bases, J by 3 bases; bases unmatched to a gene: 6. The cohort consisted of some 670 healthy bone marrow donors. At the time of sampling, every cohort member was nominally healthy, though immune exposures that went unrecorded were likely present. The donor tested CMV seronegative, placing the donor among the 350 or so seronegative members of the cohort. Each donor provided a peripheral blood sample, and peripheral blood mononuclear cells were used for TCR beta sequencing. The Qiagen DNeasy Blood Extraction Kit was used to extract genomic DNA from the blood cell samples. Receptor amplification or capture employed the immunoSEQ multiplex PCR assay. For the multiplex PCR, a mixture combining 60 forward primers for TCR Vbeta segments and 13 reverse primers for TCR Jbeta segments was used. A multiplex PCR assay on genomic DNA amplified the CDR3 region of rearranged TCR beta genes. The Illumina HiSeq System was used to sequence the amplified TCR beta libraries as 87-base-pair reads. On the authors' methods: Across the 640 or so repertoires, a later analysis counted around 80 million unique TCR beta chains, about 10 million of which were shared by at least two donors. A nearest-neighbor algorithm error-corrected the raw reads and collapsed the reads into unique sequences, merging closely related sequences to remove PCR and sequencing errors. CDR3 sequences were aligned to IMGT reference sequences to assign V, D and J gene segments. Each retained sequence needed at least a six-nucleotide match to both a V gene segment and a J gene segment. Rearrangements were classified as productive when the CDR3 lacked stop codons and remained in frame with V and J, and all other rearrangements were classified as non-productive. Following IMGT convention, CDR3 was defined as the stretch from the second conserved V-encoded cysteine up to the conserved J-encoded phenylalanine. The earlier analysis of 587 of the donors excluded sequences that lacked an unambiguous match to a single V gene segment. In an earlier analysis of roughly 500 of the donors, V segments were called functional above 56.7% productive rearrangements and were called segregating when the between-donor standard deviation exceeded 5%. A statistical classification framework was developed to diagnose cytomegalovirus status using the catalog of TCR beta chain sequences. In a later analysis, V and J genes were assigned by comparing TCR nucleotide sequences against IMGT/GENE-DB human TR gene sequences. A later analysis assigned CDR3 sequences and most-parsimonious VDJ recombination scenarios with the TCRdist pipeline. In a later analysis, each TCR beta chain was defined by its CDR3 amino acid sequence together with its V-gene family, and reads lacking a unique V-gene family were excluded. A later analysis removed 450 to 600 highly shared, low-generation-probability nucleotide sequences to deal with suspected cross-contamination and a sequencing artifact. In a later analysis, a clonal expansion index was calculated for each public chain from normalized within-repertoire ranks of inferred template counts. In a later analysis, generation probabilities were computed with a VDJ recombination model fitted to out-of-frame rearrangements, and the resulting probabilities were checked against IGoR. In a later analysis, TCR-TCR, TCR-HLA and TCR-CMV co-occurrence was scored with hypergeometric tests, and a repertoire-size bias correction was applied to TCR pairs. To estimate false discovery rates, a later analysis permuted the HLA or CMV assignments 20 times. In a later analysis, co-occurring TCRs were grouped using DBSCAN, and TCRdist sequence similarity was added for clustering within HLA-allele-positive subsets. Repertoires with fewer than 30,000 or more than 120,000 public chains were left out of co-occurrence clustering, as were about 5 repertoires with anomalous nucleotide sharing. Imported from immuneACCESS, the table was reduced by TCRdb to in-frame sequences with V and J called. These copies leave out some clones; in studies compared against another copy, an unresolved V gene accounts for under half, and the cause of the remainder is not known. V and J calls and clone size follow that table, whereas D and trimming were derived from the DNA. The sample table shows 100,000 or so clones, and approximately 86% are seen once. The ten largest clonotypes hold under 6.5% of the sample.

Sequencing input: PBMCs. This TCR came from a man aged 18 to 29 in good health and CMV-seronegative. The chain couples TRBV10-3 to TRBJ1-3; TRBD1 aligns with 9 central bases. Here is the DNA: TGTGCCATCAGTGACCCACAGGGGGCGCTTGGAAACACCATATATTTT. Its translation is CAISDPQGALGNTIYF.